The sequence of this T cell receptor beta chain was determined in a study of T cells in localized non-small cell lung cancer. General observations from the study: Across samples, adjacent lung featured a median roughly 62 of the top 100 tumor clones. Uninvolved adjacent lung showed higher T cell clonality than tumor. Sequencing covered just one tumor region, so heterogeneity cannot be ruled out.

This clone was seen more than once but under ten times. Its antigen is unidentified. The V gene end was trimmed by 7 bases and the J gene end by 4 bases; junction bases not matched to a gene: 9. The CDR3 has 14 residues. Germline CDR1 and CDR2: SQVTM and ANQGSEA. Sequenced by immunoSEQ multiplex PCR; TCRdb stores in-frame clones only, minus some. Of roughly 89,000 clones in the sample, roughly 88% were seen once. The material sequenced was PBMCs, taken before any cancer treatment. The chain has TRBV29-1 and TRBJ2-5; 10 bases line up with TRBD1. This receptor was taken from a woman aged 40 to 75 with stage II squamous cell lung carcinoma. The chain's CDR3 is CSGTRTGGGETQYF. CDR3 sequence (DNA): TGCAGCGGTACCCGGACAGGGGGGGGAGAGACCCAGTACTTC.